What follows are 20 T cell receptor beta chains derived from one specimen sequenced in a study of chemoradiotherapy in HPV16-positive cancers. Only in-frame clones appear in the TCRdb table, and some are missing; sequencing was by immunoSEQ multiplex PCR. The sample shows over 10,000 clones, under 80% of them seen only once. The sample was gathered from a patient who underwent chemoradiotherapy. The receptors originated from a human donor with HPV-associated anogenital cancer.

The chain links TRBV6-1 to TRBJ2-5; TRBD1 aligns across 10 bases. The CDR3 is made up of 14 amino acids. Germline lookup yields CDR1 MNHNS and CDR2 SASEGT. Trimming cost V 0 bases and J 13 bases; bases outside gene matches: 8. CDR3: CASSEAPGQGYWYF. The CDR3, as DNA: TGTGCCAGCAGTGAAGCTCCGGGACAGGGGTATTGGTACTTC.

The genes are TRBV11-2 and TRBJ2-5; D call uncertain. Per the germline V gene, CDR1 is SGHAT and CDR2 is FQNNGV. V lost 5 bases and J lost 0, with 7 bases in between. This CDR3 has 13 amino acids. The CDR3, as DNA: TGTGCCAGCAGCCCAGGACACCAAGAGACCCAGTACTTC. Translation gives CASSPGHQETQYF.

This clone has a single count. CDR3: CASRKGTSGSNEQFF. For the CDR3, the DNA is TGTGCCAGTAGGAAAGGGACTAGCGGAAGCAATGAGCAGTTCTTC. J is TRBJ2-1 and V is TRBV19, with 11 bases aligning to TRBD2. The germline gives CDR1 LNHDA, CDR2 SQIVND (reference sequence). CDR3 size: 15 residues. J was trimmed by 6 bases and V by 6 bases; bases with no gene match: 7.

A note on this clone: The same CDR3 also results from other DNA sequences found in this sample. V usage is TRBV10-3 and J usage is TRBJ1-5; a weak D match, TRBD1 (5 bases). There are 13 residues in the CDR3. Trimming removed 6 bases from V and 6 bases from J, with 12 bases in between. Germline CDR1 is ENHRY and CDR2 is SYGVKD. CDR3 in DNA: TGTGCCATCAGAGGGGTTGACGGTCAGCCCCAGCATTTT. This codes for CAIRGVDGQPQHF.

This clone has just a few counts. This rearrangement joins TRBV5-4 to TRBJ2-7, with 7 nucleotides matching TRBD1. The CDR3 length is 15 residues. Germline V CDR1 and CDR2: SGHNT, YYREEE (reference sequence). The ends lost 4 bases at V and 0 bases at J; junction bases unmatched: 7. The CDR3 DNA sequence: TGTGCCAGCAGCCCCGGACAGGAGAGCTCCTACGAGCAGTACTTC. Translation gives CASSPGQESSYEQYF.

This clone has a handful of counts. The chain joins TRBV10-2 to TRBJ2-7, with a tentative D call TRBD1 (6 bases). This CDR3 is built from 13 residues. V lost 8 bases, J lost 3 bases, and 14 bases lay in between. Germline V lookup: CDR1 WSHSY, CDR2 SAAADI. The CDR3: CASSRDTFYEQYF. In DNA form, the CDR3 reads TGCGCCAGCTCACGGGACACGTTCTACGAGCAGTACTTC.

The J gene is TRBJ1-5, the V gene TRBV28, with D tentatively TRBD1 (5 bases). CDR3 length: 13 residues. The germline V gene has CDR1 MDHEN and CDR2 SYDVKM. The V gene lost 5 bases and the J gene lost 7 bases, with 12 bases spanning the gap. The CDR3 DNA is TGTGCCAGCAGTATCGGACATAAACAGCCCCAGCATTTT. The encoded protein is CASSIGHKQPQHF.

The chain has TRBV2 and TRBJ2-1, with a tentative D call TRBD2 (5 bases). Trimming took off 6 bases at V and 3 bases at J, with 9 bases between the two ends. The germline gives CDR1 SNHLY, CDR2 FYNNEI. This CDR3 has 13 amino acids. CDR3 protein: CASRARDYNEQFF. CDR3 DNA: TGTGCCAGCAGGGCCCGGGACTACAATGAGCAGTTCTTC.

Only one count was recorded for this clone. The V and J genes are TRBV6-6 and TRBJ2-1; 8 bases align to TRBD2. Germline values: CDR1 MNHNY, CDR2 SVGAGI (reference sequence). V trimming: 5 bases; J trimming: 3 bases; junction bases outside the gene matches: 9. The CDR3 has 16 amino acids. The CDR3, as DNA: TGTGCCAGCAGTCTCTCGGGACTAGTTAACTACAATGAGCAGTTCTTC. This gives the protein CASSLSGLVNYNEQFF.

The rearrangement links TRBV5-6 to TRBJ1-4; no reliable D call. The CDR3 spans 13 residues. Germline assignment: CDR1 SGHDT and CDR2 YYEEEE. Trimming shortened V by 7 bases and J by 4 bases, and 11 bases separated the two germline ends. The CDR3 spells CASHRGLNEKLFF. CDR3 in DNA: TGTGCCAGCCACAGAGGCCTTAATGAAAAACTGTTTTTT.

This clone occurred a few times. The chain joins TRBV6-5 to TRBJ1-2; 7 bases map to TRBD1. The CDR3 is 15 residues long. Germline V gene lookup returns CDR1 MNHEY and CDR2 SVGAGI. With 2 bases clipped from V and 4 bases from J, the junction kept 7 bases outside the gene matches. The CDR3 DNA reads TGTGCCAGCAGTTACGCCAGGGGGGCCGCCTATGGCTACACCTTC. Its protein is CASSYARGAAYGYTF.

The CDR3 is CASSDMAGLVGNTEAFF. Written as DNA, the CDR3 is TGTGCCAGCAGTGATATGGCAGGGCTGGTTGGGAACACTGAAGCTTTCTTT. The rearrangement joins TRBV2 to TRBJ1-1, with D possibly being TRBD1 (5 bases). Germline CDR1 and CDR2: SNHLY and FYNNEI. V was shortened by 3 bases and J by 1 base, with 18 bases between the two germline ends. The CDR3 contains 17 residues.

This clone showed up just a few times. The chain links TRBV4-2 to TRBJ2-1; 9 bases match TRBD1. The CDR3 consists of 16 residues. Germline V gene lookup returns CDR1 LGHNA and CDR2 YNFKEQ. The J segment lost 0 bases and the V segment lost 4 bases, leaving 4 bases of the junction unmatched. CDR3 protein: CASSLGQGSSYNEQFF. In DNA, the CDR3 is TGTGCCAGCAGCCTAGGACAGGGGAGCTCCTACAATGAGCAGTTCTTC.

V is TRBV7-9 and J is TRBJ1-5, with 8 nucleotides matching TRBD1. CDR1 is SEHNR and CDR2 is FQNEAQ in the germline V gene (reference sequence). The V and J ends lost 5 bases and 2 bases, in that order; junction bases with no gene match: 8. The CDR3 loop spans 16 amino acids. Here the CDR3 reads CASSPRGREGNQPQHF. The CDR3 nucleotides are TGTGCCAGCAGCCCCAGGGGGCGAGAGGGCAATCAGCCCCAGCATTTT.

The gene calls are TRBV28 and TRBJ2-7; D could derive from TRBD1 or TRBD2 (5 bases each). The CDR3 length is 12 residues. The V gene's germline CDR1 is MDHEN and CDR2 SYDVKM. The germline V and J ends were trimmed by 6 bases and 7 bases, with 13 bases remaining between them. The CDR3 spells CASSRGRWEQYF. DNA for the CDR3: TGTGCCAGCAGCCGGGGACGGTGGGAGCAGTACTTC.

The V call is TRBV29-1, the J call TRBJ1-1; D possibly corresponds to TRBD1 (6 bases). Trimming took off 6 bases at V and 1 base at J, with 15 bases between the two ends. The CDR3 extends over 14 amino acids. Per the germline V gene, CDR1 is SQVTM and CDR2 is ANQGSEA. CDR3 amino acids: CSVAQGAANTEAFF. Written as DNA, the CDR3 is TGCAGCGTCGCACAGGGCGCGGCGAACACTGAAGCTTTCTTT.

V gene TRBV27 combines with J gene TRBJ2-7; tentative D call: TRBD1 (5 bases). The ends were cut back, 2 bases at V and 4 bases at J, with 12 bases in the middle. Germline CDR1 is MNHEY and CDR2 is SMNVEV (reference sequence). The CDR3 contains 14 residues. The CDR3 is CASSLGRVGYEQYF. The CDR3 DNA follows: TGTGCCAGCAGTTTAGGCAGGGTTGGGTACGAGCAGTACTTC.

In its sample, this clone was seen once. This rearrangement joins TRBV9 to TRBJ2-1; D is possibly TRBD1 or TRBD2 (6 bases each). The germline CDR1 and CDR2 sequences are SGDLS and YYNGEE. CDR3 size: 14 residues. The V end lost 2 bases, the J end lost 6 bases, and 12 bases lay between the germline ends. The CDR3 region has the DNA TGTGCCAGCAGCGTGAGGGGGGCTCTCAATGAGCAGTTCTTC. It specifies CASSVRGALNEQFF.

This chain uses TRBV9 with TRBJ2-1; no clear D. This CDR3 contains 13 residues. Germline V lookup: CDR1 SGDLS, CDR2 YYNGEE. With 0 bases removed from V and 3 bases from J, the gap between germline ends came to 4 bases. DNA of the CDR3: TGTGCCAGCAGCGTAGATCACTACAATGAGCAGTTCTTC. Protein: CASSVDHYNEQFF. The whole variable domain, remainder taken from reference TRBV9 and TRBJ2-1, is DSGVTQTPKHLITATGQRVTLRCSPRSGDLSVYWYQQSLDQGLQFLIQYYNGEERAKGNILERFSAQQFPDLHSELNLSSLELGDSALYFCASSVDHYNEQFFGPGTRLTVL.

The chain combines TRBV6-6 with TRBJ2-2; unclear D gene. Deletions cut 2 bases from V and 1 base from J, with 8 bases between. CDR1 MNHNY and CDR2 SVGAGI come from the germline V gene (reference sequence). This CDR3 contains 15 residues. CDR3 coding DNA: TGTGCCAGCAGTTACCTACAAATGAACACCGGGGAGCTGTTTTTT. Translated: CASSYLQMNTGELFF.